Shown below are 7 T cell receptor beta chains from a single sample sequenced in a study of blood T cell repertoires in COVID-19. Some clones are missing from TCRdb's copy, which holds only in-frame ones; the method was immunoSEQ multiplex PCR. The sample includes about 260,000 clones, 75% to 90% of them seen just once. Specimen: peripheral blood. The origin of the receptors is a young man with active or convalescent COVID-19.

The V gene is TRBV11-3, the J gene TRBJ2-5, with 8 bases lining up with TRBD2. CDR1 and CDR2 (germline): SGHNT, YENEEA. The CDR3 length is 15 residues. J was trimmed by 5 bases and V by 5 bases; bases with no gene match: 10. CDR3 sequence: CASSPSGRQEETQYF. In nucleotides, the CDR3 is TGTGCCAGCAGCCCTAGCGGGCGCCAGGAGGAGACCCAGTACTTC.

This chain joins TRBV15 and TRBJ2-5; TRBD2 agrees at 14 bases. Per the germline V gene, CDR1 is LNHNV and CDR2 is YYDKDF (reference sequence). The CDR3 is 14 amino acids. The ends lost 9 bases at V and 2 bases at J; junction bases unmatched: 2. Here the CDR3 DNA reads TGTGCCACACGACTAGCGGGGGGGCAAGAGACCCAGTACTTC. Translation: CATRLAGGQETQYF.

The CDR3 nucleotides read TGTGCCAGCAGTTTTCAGGGGTTAGTGGACACTGAAGCTTTCTTT. Translation: CASSFQGLVDTEAFF. The rearrangement joins TRBV28 to TRBJ1-1, with D perhaps matching TRBD1 (6 bases). Germline V gene lookup returns CDR1 MDHEN and CDR2 SYDVKM. The CDR3 consists of 15 residues. With 3 bases removed from V and 3 bases from J, the gap between germline ends came to 14 bases.

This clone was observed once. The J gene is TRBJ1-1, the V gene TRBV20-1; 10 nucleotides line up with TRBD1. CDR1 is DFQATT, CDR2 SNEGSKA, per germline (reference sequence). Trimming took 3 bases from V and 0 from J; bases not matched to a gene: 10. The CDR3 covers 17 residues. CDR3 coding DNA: TGCAGTGCTAGTCCATGGGACAGGGGTTATCTGAACACTGAAGCTTTCTTT. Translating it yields CSASPWDRGYLNTEAFF.

The chain's CDR3 is CASSQNNHGELFF. The CDR3 DNA sequence: TGCGCCAGCAGTCAAAACAACCACGGGGAGCTGTTTTTT. The rearrangement links TRBV10-1 to TRBJ2-2; D is uncertain. The germline CDR1 and CDR2 sequences are WNHNN and SYGVQD (reference sequence). The CDR3 covers 13 residues. The germline V and J ends were trimmed by 5 bases and 7 bases, with 11 bases remaining between them.

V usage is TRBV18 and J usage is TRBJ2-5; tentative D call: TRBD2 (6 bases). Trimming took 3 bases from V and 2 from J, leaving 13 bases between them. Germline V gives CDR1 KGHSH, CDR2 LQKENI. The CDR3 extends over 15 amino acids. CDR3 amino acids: CASSPLSSGQETQYF. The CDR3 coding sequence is TGTGCCAGCTCACCCCTCTCAAGCGGGCAAGAGACCCAGTACTTC.

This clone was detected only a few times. CDR3 DNA: TGTGCCAGCAGTTACTCGTGGGGGGGCACGCCAGATACGCAGTATTTT. The encoded protein is CASSYSWGGTPDTQYF. This chain joins TRBV6-5 and TRBJ2-3, with D possibly TRBD2 on 7 matching bases. The CDR3 spans 16 residues. From germline, CDR1 is MNHEY and CDR2 SVGAGI. The V end was cut by 0 bases, the J end by 4 bases, with 14 bases between.